This TCR beta chain was observed in a study of regulatory T cells in long-lasting Graves disease. Study-wide results and caveats: Limited sample numbers may have lowered accuracy.

Germline trimming cut 5 bases from V and 7 bases from J; bases unmatched to any gene: 8. CDR1 is MDHEN, CDR2 SYDVKM, per germline. This CDR3 has 14 amino acids. In building TCR beta libraries, iRepertoire HTBI primers were used together with Arm-PCR of CDR3 regions. TCRdb redid the calling of the multiplex PCR reads with MiXCR, one entry per CDR3 protein. The sample includes 400,000 to 550,000 distinct CDR3 sequences, roughly 17% seen only once; the top ten take around 11%. Time point reported: newly diagnosed GD, antithyroid drugs for less than 3 months. RNA extracted from PBMCs served as the sequencing template. Approximately 10-milliliter peripheral blood samples went into EDTA tubes. Comments on this clonotype: The antigen remains unidentified.

This sample also belongs to another study, concerning T cells in Graves' hyperthyroidism and ophthalmopathy. Turning to that study: The study excluded patients with uncontrolled infection, other autoimmune disease, pregnancy or lactation.

The sequence came from a woman in her thirties with Graves disease. The specimen was peripheral blood mononuclear cells (PBMCs), collected at new diagnosis, from a patient treated with antithyroid drugs. The chain uses TRBV28 and TRBJ1-2; TRBD1 aligns across 9 bases. The DNA for the CDR3 is TGTGCCAGCAGTCTAGGGACAGGGTTCGGTGGCTACACCTTC. It is translated as CASSLGTGFGGYTF.